The rows below give T cell receptor beta chains drawn from one sample of a study of patients and donors after allogeneic stem cell transplantation. TCRdb independently ran MiXCR on the RT-PCR reads; one entry per CDR3 protein. Of 900,000 to 1,000,000 distinct CDR3 sequences listed, about a sixth were seen once; the top ten hold 6%. Specimen: blood, either unsorted or a sorted T cell fraction (not recorded which). These receptors were taken from a human donor who was either an allogeneic HSCT recipient or a stem cell or donor lymphocyte infusion donor (not recorded which). It is not recorded whose cells these are; they may come from a transplant donor. Both conserved end residues are part of each CDR3. D genes are given only for firm matches. Expanded clones get a size class; other rows say once, few or many, or leave the size out.

V gene: TRBV12-3/TRBV12-4
clone size: few
J gene: TRBJ1-2
D gene: -
CDR3 DNA: TGTGCCAGCAGTTTAGCGAAGATATCTTGGCCGGATGGCTACACCTTC
CDR3 protein: CASSLAKISWPDGYTF

V gene: TRBV7-8
clone size: few
J gene: TRBJ1-4
D gene: -
CDR3 DNA: TGTGCCAGCAGCCGACAGGCCCCAAATGAAAAACTGTTTTTT
CDR3 protein: CASSRQAPNEKLFF

V gene: TRBV20-1
clone size: -
J gene: TRBJ2-3
D gene: TRBD2
CDR3 DNA: TGCAGTGCTATATTAGCGGGAGGGCCGGGCACAGATACGCAGTATTTT
CDR3 protein: CSAILAGGPGTDTQYF

V gene: TRBV20-1
clone size: -
J gene: TRBJ1-2
D gene: -
CDR3 DNA: TGCAGTGCCATCAGGACGATCTATGGCTACACCTTC
CDR3 protein: CSAIRTIYGYTF

V gene: TRBV3-1
clone size: -
J gene: TRBJ1-4
D gene: -
CDR3 DNA: TGTGCCAGCAGCCTGGGGGTGGCGCAGACAACTAATGAAAAACTGTTTTTT
CDR3 protein: CASSLGVAQTTNEKLFF

V gene: TRBV5-6
clone size: -
J gene: TRBJ1-5
D gene: TRBD1
CDR3 DNA: TGTGCCAGCAGCTCCGGGACAGGGTATCAGCCCCAGCATTTT
CDR3 protein: CASSSGTGYQPQHF

V gene: TRBV20-1
clone size: -
J gene: TRBJ2-1
D gene: -
CDR3 DNA: TGCAGTGCTAGAGATACTCGGGTACGCGGGATCTACAATGAGCAGTTCTTC
CDR3 protein: CSARDTRVRGIYNEQFF

V gene: TRBV18
clone size: many
J gene: TRBJ1-1
D gene: -
CDR3 DNA: TGTGCCAGCAGTCCCCCGGGCTACACTGAAGCTTTCTTT
CDR3 protein: CASSPPGYTEAFF

V gene: TRBV20-1
clone size: -
J gene: TRBJ1-2
D gene: TRBD1
CDR3 DNA: TGCAGTGCTGACAAGACAGGGGGCAGAAACTATGGCTACACCTTC
CDR3 protein: CSADKTGGRNYGYTF

V gene: TRBV7-7
clone size: -
J gene: TRBJ2-5
D gene: -
CDR3 DNA: TGTGCCAGCAGCCAACCGGGCAGACAAGAGACCCAGTACTTC
CDR3 protein: CASSQPGRQETQYF

V gene: TRBV3-1
clone size: few
J gene: TRBJ2-7
D gene: -
CDR3 DNA: TGTGCCAGCAGCCAAGATAACGAGCAGTACTTC
CDR3 protein: CASSQDNEQYF

V gene: TRBV6-1
clone size: -
J gene: TRBJ2-1
D gene: TRBD2
CDR3 DNA: TGTGCCAGCAGTCCCATGGGACTAGCGGAGGTGTACAATGAGCAGTTCTTC
CDR3 protein: CASSPMGLAEVYNEQFF

V gene: TRBV4-3
clone size: few
J gene: TRBJ1-1
D gene: TRBD1
CDR3 DNA: TGCGCCAGCAGCCAAGAATCGGGACAGGGGCCCCAAGCTTTCTTT
CDR3 protein: CASSQESGQGPQAFF

V gene: TRBV24-1
clone size: -
J gene: TRBJ1-2
D gene: TRBD1
CDR3 DNA: TGTGCCACCAGTGATTCTGACAGGGGGCTTGGCTACACCTTC
CDR3 protein: CATSDSDRGLGYTF

V gene: TRBV6-5
clone size: -
J gene: TRBJ1-2
D gene: -
CDR3 DNA: TGTGCCAGCAGTTACTCTAAGAGGCAGTTCTCCTCCAATGGCTACACCTTC
CDR3 protein: CASSYSKRQFSSNGYTF

V gene: TRBV5-1
clone size: -
J gene: TRBJ1-4
D gene: TRBD1
CDR3 DNA: TGCGCCAGCAGCTTGGTGGGCAGGGGGCGAACTGAAAAACTGTTTTTT
CDR3 protein: CASSLVGRGRTEKLFF

V gene: TRBV4-2
clone size: few
J gene: TRBJ2-3
D gene: -
CDR3 DNA: TGTGCCAGCACAGACCCCTGGTTTACAGATACGCAGTATTTT
CDR3 protein: CASTDPWFTDTQYF

V gene: TRBV20-1
clone size: few
J gene: TRBJ2-1
D gene: TRBD2
CDR3 DNA: TGCAGTGCTAGAGATTCGAAACGCGGGAGGGCACATGAGCAGTTCTTC
CDR3 protein: CSARDSKRGRAHEQFF

V gene: TRBV6-1
clone size: -
J gene: TRBJ2-1
D gene: TRBD2
CDR3 DNA: TGTGCCAGCACTAACACCGGGACTAGCGGGGTCTATGAGCAGTTCTTC
CDR3 protein: CASTNTGTSGVYEQFF

V gene: TRBV20-1
clone size: few
J gene: TRBJ2-3
D gene: -
CDR3 DNA: TGCAGTGCTAGCGCCCCTAACCCGACAGATACGCAGTATTTT
CDR3 protein: CSASAPNPTDTQYF

V gene: TRBV21-1
clone size: -
J gene: TRBJ1-6
D gene: -
CDR3 DNA: TGTGCCAGCAGCAACGAGTCGGGTAATTCACCCCTCCACTTT
CDR3 protein: CASSNESGNSPLHF

V gene: TRBV7-8
clone size: few
J gene: TRBJ2-3
D gene: -
CDR3 DNA: TGTGCCAGCAGCTTAACCTTAATCCATCTCGGCACAGATACGCAGTATTTT
CDR3 protein: CASSLTLIHLGTDTQYF